This TCR beta chain was profiled in a study of blood T cell repertoires in COVID-19. Study-wide background: Donors in the United States, Italy and Spain gave samples during acute or convalescent COVID-19. The cDNA or gDNA used as material had been derived from T cells, B-cell-depleted T cells, or PBMCs.

In the source study's methods: Counts of nucleated cells, estimated from reference gene primer amplification, were obtained. Clones were read by immunoSEQ multiplex PCR, and TCRdb kept only the in-frame ones, dropping some. V and J calls and clone size come straight from that table; D and trimming were deduced from the DNA. The sample includes some 140,000 clones, about 85% of them seen just once. This clone was found once. Trimming removed 5 bases from V and 3 bases from J, with 4 bases in between. Germline V gives CDR1 SQVTM, CDR2 ANQGSEA. The CDR3 is 10 residues long. This receptor was obtained from a human donor in a cohort sampled during active COVID-19. The chain links TRBV29-1 to TRBJ1-1; no firm D call. The sequenced sample consisted of peripheral blood. The CDR3 DNA is TGCAGCGTTCAATACACTGAAGCTTTCTTT. This encodes CSVQYTEAFF.